This T cell receptor (beta chain) is drawn from a study of blood T cells in healthy people across ages. Overall study findings and caveats: A conclusive naive versus antigen-experienced comparison was prevented by the unsorted PBMCs. Roughly linear declines in TCR beta diversity per million T cells occurred with age.

Peripheral blood samples of roughly 9.8 milliliters were drawn from each donor. Together with a sample-barcoded 5' primer, a J-beta primer mix was included in a second PCR lasting about 7 to 11 cycles. A template-switch adaptor that had 12 random nucleotides put a tag on each cDNA molecule. MiXCR was run by TCRdb on the 5' RACE reads, yielding one entry per CDR3 protein. The sample yields about 680,000 distinct CDR3 sequences, more than 40% seen once. The length of the CDR3 is 13 residues. V was pared by 0 bases and J by 11 bases, with 14 bases between. Germline V gives CDR1 SGHRS, CDR2 YFSETQ. In regard to this clonotype: The antigen remains undetermined.

The specimen was blood. This TCR came from a woman aged 60-70 years in good health. V gene TRBV5-1 combines with J gene TRBJ1-1; D perhaps matches TRBD1 (5 bases). The CDR3, as DNA: TGCGCCAGCAGCTTGGAAGCAGGGACGAGGGCTTTCTTT. This gives the protein CASSLEAGTRAFF.